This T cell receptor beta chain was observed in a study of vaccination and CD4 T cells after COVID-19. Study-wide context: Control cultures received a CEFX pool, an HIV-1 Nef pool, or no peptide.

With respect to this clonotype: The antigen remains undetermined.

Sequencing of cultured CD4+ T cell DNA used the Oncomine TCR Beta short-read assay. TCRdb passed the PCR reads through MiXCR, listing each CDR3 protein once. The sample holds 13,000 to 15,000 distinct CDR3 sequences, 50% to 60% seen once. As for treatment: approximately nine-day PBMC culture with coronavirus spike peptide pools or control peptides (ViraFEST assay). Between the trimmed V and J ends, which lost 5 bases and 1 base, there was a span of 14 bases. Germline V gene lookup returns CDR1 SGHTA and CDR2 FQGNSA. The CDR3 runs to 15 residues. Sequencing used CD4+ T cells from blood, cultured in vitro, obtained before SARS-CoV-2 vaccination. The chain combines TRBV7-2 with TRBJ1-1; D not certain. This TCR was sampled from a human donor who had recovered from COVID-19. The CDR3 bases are TGTGCCAGCAGCGCCCTCACTAGCGGGAACACTGAAGCTTTCTTT. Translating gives CASSALTSGNTEAFF. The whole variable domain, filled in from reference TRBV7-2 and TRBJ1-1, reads GAGVSQSPSNKVTEKGKDVELRCDPISGHTALYWYRQSLGQGLEFLIYFQGNSAPDKSGLPSDRFSAERTGGSVSTLTIQRTQQEDSAVYLCASSALTSGNTEAFFGQGTRLTVV.